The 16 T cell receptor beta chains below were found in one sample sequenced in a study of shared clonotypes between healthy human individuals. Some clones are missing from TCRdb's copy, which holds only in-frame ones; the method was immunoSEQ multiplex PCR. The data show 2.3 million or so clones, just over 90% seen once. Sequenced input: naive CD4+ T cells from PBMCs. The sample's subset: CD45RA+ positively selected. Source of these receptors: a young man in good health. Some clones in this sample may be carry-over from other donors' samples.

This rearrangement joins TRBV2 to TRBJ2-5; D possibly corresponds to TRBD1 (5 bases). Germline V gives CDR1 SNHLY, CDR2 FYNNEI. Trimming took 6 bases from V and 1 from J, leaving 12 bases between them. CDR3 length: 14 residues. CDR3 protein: CASSIQGFQETQYF. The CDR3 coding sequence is TGTGCCAGCAGCATTCAGGGTTTCCAAGAGACCCAGTACTTC. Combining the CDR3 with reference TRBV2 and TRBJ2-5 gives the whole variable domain EPEVTQTPSHQVTQMGQEVILRCVPISNHLYFYWYRQILGQKVEFLVSFYNNEISEKSEIFDDQFSVERPDGSNFTLKIRSTKLEDSAMYFCASSIQGFQETQYFGPGTRLLVL.

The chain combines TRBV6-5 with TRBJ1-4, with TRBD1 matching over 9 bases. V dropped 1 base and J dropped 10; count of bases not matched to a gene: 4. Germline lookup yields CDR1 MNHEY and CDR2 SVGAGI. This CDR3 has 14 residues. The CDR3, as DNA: TGTGCCAGCAGTTACTTACAGGGGGCCGGAAAACTGTTTTTT. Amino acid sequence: CASSYLQGAGKLFF.

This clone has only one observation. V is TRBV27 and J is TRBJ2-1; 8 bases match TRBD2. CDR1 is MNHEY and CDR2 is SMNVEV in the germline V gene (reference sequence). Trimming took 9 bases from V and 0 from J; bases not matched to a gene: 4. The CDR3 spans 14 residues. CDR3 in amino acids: CASHRGGSYNEQFF. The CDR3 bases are TGTGCCAGTCATCGGGGGGGCTCCTACAATGAGCAGTTCTTC.

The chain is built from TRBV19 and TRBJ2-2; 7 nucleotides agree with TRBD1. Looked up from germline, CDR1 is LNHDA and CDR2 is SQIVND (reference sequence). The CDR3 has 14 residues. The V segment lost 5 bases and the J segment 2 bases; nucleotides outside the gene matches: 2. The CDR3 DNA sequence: TGTGCCAGTAGTCGGACAGGAAACACCGGGGAGCTGTTTTTT. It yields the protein CASSRTGNTGELFF.

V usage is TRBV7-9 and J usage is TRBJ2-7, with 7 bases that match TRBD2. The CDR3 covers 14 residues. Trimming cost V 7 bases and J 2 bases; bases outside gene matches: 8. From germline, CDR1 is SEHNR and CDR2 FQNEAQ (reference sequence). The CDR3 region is CASTPRAGAYEQYF. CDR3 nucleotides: TGTGCCAGCACCCCCCGGGCGGGGGCCTACGAGCAGTACTTC.

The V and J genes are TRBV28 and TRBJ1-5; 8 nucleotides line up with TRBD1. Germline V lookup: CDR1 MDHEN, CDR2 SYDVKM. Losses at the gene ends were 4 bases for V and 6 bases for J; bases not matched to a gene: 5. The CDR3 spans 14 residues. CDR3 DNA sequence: TGTGCCAGCAGTTCCCGGACAGGGAGTCAGCCCCAGCATTTT. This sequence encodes CASSSRTGSQPQHF.

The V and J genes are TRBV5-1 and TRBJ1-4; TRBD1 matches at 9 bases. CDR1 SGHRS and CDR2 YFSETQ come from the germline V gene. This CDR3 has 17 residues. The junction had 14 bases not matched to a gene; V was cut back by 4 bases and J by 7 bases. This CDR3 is CASSPSKDRGWGEKLFF. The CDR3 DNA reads TGCGCCAGCAGCCCATCAAAAGACAGGGGGTGGGGTGAAAAACTGTTTTTT.

CDR3 protein: CASSPLRQGKSVDAEAFF. The CDR3 coding sequence is TGTGCCAGCAGTCCCCTCAGACAGGGGAAATCTGTGGACGCTGAAGCTTTCTTT. The chain uses TRBV28 and TRBJ1-1, with 8 positions matching TRBD1. The CDR3 has 18 amino acids. V shed 5 bases and J 6 bases; nucleotides not matched to a gene: 20. Germline values: CDR1 MDHEN, CDR2 SYDVKM.

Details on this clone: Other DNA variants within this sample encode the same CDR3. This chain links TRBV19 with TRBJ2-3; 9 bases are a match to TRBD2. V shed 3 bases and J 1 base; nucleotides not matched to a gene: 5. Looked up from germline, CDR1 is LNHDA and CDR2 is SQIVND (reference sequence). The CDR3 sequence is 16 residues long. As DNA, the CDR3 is TGTGCCAGTAGTATTGGCCGACTAGCGGGCACAGATACGCAGTATTTT. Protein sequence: CASSIGRLAGTDTQYF. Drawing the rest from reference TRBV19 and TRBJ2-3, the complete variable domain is DGGITQSPKYLFRKEGQNVTLSCEQNLNHDAMYWYRQDPGQGLRLIYYSQIVNDFQKGDIAEGYSVSREKKESFPLTVTSAQKNPTAFYLCASSIGRLAGTDTQYFGPGTRLTVL.

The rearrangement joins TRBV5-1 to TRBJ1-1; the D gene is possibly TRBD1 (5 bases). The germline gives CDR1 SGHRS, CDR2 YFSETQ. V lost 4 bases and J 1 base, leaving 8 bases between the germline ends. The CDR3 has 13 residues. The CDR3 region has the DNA TGCGCCAGCAGCCCCAGGGAGAACACTGAAGCTTTCTTT. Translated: CASSPRENTEAFF.

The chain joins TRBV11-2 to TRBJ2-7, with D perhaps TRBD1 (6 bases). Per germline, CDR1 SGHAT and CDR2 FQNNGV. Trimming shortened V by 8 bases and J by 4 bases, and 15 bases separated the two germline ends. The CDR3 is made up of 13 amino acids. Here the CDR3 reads CASVRTAPYEQYF. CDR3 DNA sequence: TGTGCCAGCGTCAGGACAGCTCCGTACGAGCAGTACTTC.

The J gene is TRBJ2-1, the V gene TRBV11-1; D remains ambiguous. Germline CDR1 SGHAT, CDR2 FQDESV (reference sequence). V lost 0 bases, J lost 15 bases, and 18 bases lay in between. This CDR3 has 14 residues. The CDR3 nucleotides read TGTGCCAGCAGCTTAGCTATAGGCGGCGGATCCAGGTTCTTC. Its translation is CASSLAIGGGSRFF. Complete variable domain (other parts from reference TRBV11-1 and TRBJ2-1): EAEVAQSPRYKITEKSQAVAFWCDPISGHATLYWYRQILGQGPELLVQFQDESVVDDSQLPKDRFSAERLKGVDSTLKIQPAELGDSAMYLCASSLAIGGGSRFFGPGTRLTVL.

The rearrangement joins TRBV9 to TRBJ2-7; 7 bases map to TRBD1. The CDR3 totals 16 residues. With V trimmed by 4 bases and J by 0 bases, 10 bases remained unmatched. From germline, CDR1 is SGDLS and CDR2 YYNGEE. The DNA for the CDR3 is TGTGCCAGCAGCCCGAAGGGACAGCCATTCTCCTACGAGCAGTACTTC. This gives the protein CASSPKGQPFSYEQYF. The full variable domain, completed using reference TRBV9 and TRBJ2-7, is DSGVTQTPKHLITATGQRVTLRCSPRSGDLSVYWYQQSLDQGLQFLIQYYNGEERAKGNILERFSAQQFPDLHSELNLSSLELGDSALYFCASSPKGQPFSYEQYFGPGTRLTVT.

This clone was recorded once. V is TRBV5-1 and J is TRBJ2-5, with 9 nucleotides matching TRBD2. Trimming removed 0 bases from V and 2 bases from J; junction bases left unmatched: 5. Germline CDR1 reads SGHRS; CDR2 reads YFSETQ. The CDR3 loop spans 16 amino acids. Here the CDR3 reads CASSLVLAGSQETQYF. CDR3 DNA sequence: TGCGCCAGCAGCTTGGTTCTAGCGGGAAGTCAAGAGACCCAGTACTTC.

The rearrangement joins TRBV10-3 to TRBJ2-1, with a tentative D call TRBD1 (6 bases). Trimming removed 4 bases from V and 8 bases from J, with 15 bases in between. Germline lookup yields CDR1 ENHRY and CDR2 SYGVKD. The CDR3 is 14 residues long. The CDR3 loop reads CAISVQGLIDEQFF. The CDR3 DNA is TGTGCCATCAGTGTTCAGGGGCTAATAGATGAGCAGTTCTTC.

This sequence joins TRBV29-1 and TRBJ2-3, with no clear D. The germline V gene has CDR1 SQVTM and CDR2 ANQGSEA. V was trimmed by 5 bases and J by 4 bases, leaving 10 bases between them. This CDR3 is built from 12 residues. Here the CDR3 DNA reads TGCAGCGTTACCCCAACGGCAGATACGCAGTATTTT. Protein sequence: CSVTPTADTQYF.